The T cell receptor beta chain under discussion was sequenced for a study of T-cell reconstitution after alpha-beta-depleted transplantation in children. There are 14 residues in the CDR3. Trimming removed 2 bases from V and 2 bases from J, with 10 bases in between. The germline gives CDR1 SGHTA, CDR2 FQGNSA. A TCRbeta library incorporating unique molecular identifiers was prepared. MiXCR, applied by TCRdb to the PCR reads, yields one record per CDR3 protein. Among 600,000 to 800,000 distinct CDR3 sequences listed, around 14% were seen once. The TCR comes from a girl aged 2-9 years with congenital amegakaryocytic thrombocytopenia, due to receive a stem cell transplant. The chain uses TRBV7-2 and TRBJ2-7; D ambiguous. This specimen was PBMCs, taken before TCRalphabeta/CD19-depleted stem cell transplant. The CDR3 here is CASSLLADTYEQYF. The DNA for the CDR3 is TGTGCCAGCAGCTTATTAGCAGATACCTACGAGCAGTACTTC.